A selection of T cell receptor beta chains follows, all from one sample in a study of technical replicates of blood from a handful of donors. Some clones are missing from TCRdb's copy, which holds only in-frame ones; the method was immunoSEQ multiplex PCR. This sample has tens of thousands of clones, with nearly 95% found just once. Input material: T cells isolated from PBMCs. The receptor source for this set is a human donor in good health. Each CDR3 is given with its conserved first and last residue. A D gene is named only where the DNA matches it firmly. Part of the rows lack a size; the others show once, few, many or a class for expanded clones.

d_gene: NA; abundance: NA; len: 14; j_gene: TRBJ1-1; v_gene: TRBV2; CDR3aa: CASGPGYMNTEAFF; CDR3nt: TGTGCCAGCGGTCCGGGGTACATGAACACTGAAGCTTTCTTT
d_gene: NA; abundance: NA; len: 11; j_gene: TRBJ2-7; v_gene: TRBV11-2; CDR3aa: CASSLYHEQYF; CDR3nt: TGTGCCAGCAGCCTTTATCACGAGCAGTACTTC
d_gene: NA; abundance: NA; len: 17; j_gene: TRBJ2-1; v_gene: TRBV28; CDR3aa: CASSLSHLRGAYNEQFF; CDR3nt: TGTGCCAGCAGTTTATCCCACTTACGGGGAGCTTACAATGAGCAGTTCTTC
d_gene: TRBD1; abundance: NA; len: 14; j_gene: TRBJ1-1; v_gene: TRBV6-6; CDR3aa: CASSPDRALLEAFF; CDR3nt: TGTGCCAGCAGTCCGGACAGGGCGCTCCTTGAAGCTTTCTTT
d_gene: NA; abundance: NA; len: 17; j_gene: TRBJ2-1; v_gene: TRBV18; CDR3aa: CASSPPIRNRVYNEQFF; CDR3nt: TGTGCCAGCTCACCACCTATCCGAAACAGGGTTTACAATGAGCAGTTCTTC
d_gene: NA; abundance: NA; len: 15; j_gene: TRBJ2-1; v_gene: TRBV19; CDR3aa: CASRTSGLRENEQFF; CDR3nt: TGTGCCAGTAGGACTAGTGGGCTGAGAGAGAATGAGCAGTTCTTC
d_gene: TRBD1; abundance: NA; len: 12; j_gene: TRBJ1-2; v_gene: TRBV10-3; CDR3aa: CAISQGARGYTF; CDR3nt: TGTGCCATCAGTCAGGGGGCGAGGGGCTACACCTTC
d_gene: TRBD1; abundance: NA; len: 13; j_gene: TRBJ1-1; v_gene: TRBV19; CDR3aa: CASSITGGTEAFF; CDR3nt: TGTGCCAGTAGTATAACAGGGGGCACTGAAGCTTTCTTT
d_gene: NA; abundance: NA; len: 14; j_gene: TRBJ2-1; v_gene: TRBV19; CDR3aa: CASSPWAGKNEQFF; CDR3nt: TGTGCCAGTAGTCCCTGGGCGGGAAAGAATGAGCAGTTCTTC
d_gene: TRBD2; abundance: NA; len: 14; j_gene: TRBJ2-7; v_gene: TRBV4-1; CDR3aa: CASSQGSGGYEQYF; CDR3nt: TGCGCCAGCAGCCAAGGTTCGGGGGGGTACGAGCAGTACTTC
d_gene: NA; abundance: NA; len: 13; j_gene: TRBJ2-2; v_gene: TRBV19; CDR3aa: CASSINNPGELFF; CDR3nt: TGTGCCAGTAGTATAAACAATCCCGGGGAGCTGTTTTTT
d_gene: TRBD2; abundance: NA; len: 12; j_gene: TRBJ2-5; v_gene: TRBV13; CDR3aa: CASSSAGAGQYF; CDR3nt: TGTGCCAGCAGCTCGGCGGGAGCCGGCCAGTACTTC
d_gene: NA; abundance: NA; len: 15; j_gene: TRBJ1-5; v_gene: TRBV6-5; CDR3aa: CASSYSKQGRQPQHF; CDR3nt: TGTGCCAGCAGTTACTCGAAGCAGGGTAGGCAGCCCCAGCATTTT
d_gene: TRBD1; abundance: NA; len: 13; j_gene: TRBJ1-2; v_gene: TRBV10-3; CDR3aa: CAISDRGNYGYTF; CDR3nt: TGTGCCATCAGTGACAGGGGGAACTATGGCTACACCTTC
d_gene: NA; abundance: NA; len: 14; j_gene: TRBJ1-2; v_gene: TRBV27; CDR3aa: CASSSVGGSGGYTF; CDR3nt: TGTGCCAGCAGCTCGGTTGGGGGGTCGGGTGGCTACACCTTC
d_gene: TRBD1; abundance: once; len: 15; j_gene: TRBJ1-2; v_gene: TRBV5-1; CDR3aa: CASSYTQGANYGYTF; CDR3nt: TGCGCCAGCAGCTATACCCAGGGGGCAAACTATGGCTACACCTTC
d_gene: NA; abundance: NA; len: 13; j_gene: TRBJ2-7; v_gene: TRBV7-8; CDR3aa: CASSTGHLYEQYF; CDR3nt: TGTGCCAGCAGTACGGGACACCTCTACGAGCAGTACTTC
d_gene: NA; abundance: NA; len: 15; j_gene: TRBJ2-1; v_gene: TRBV4-1; CDR3aa: CASSLYRERYNEQFF; CDR3nt: TGCGCCAGCAGCTTATACAGGGAGAGGTACAATGAGCAGTTCTTC
d_gene: NA; abundance: NA; len: 15; j_gene: TRBJ2-1; v_gene: TRBV5-4; CDR3aa: CASSLGGGSYNEQFF; CDR3nt: TGTGCCAGCAGCTTGGGAGGGGGCTCCTACAATGAGCAGTTCTTC
d_gene: NA; abundance: NA; len: 13; j_gene: TRBJ2-1; v_gene: TRBV10-3; CDR3aa: CAIYMEQGNEQFF; CDR3nt: TGTGCCATCTATATGGAACAGGGCAATGAGCAGTTCTTC
d_gene: TRBD1; abundance: NA; len: 18; j_gene: TRBJ1-1; v_gene: TRBV9; CDR3aa: CASSETATGTGMDTEAFF; CDR3nt: TGTGCCAGCAGCGAGACGGCCACCGGGACAGGGATGGACACTGAAGCTTTCTTT
d_gene: NA; abundance: NA; len: 14; j_gene: TRBJ2-7; v_gene: TRBV27; CDR3aa: CASSLGDSGYEQYF; CDR3nt: TGTGCCAGCAGTTTAGGGGACTCTGGCTACGAGCAGTACTTC
d_gene: NA; abundance: NA; len: 12; j_gene: TRBJ2-5; v_gene: TRBV11-2; CDR3aa: CASSFTEETQYF; CDR3nt: TGTGCCAGCAGCTTTACTGAGGAGACCCAGTACTTC
d_gene: TRBD1; abundance: NA; len: 14; j_gene: TRBJ2-7; v_gene: TRBV7-7; CDR3aa: CASSFGTGGDEQYF; CDR3nt: TGTGCCAGCAGCTTCGGGACAGGGGGCGACGAGCAGTACTTC
d_gene: TRBD2; abundance: NA; len: 15; j_gene: TRBJ2-1; v_gene: TRBV28; CDR3aa: CASSLRLAGYNEQFF; CDR3nt: TGTGCCAGCAGTTTAAGACTAGCGGGATACAATGAGCAGTTCTTC
d_gene: TRBD2; abundance: NA; len: 13; j_gene: TRBJ2-7; v_gene: TRBV29-1; CDR3aa: CSVYTSVSYEQYF; CDR3nt: TGCAGCGTTTATACTAGCGTCTCCTACGAGCAGTACTTC
d_gene: NA; abundance: NA; len: 16; j_gene: TRBJ1-5; v_gene: TRBV30; CDR3aa: CAWSTSQGLLNQPQHF; CDR3nt: TGTGCCTGGAGTACCAGTCAGGGACTACTCAATCAGCCCCAGCATTTT
d_gene: TRBD1; abundance: NA; len: 14; j_gene: TRBJ2-6; v_gene: TRBV9; CDR3aa: CASSTGEGANVLTF; CDR3nt: TGTGCCAGCAGCACAGGGGAAGGGGCCAACGTCCTGACTTTC
d_gene: NA; abundance: NA; len: 15; j_gene: TRBJ2-5; v_gene: TRBV27; CDR3aa: CASSLSWRSQETQYF; CDR3nt: TGTGCCAGCAGTTTATCCTGGCGGAGCCAAGAGACCCAGTACTTC
d_gene: NA; abundance: NA; len: 15; j_gene: TRBJ2-3; v_gene: TRBV11-2; CDR3aa: CASSFLAGRTDTQYF; CDR3nt: TGTGCCAGCAGCTTTTTGGCGGGACGCACAGATACGCAGTATTTT
d_gene: TRBD1; abundance: NA; len: 16; j_gene: TRBJ2-2; v_gene: TRBV5-1; CDR3aa: CASSLAAGGMAGELFF; CDR3nt: TGCGCCAGCAGCTTGGCCGCAGGGGGCATGGCCGGGGAGCTGTTTTTT
d_gene: NA; abundance: NA; len: 14; j_gene: TRBJ1-3; v_gene: TRBV6-1; CDR3aa: CASTDGASGNTIYF; CDR3nt: TGTGCCAGCACCGACGGAGCCTCTGGAAACACCATATATTTT
d_gene: TRBD1; abundance: NA; len: 16; j_gene: TRBJ1-2; v_gene: TRBV30; CDR3aa: CAWSHLGTGANYGYTF; CDR3nt: TGTGCCTGGAGCCATCTCGGGACAGGGGCTAACTATGGCTACACCTTC
d_gene: NA; abundance: once; len: 16; j_gene: TRBJ1-5; v_gene: TRBV4-1; CDR3aa: CASSQDGAGDNQPQHF; CDR3nt: TGCGCCAGCAGCCAAGATGGAGCAGGGGACAATCAGCCCCAGCATTTT
d_gene: NA; abundance: NA; len: 15; j_gene: TRBJ1-2; v_gene: TRBV4-1; CDR3aa: CASSHGEVVPYGYTF; CDR3nt: TGCGCCAGCAGCCATGGGGAGGTGGTGCCTTATGGCTACACCTTC
d_gene: TRBD2; abundance: NA; len: 15; j_gene: TRBJ2-1; v_gene: TRBV5-4; CDR3aa: CASSSGLGQGNEQFF; CDR3nt: TGTGCCAGCAGCTCGGGACTAGGCCAAGGAAATGAGCAGTTCTTC
d_gene: NA; abundance: NA; len: 11; j_gene: TRBJ2-1; v_gene: TRBV25-1; CDR3aa: CASSRVTEQFF; CDR3nt: TGTGCCAGCAGCCGGGTCACTGAGCAGTTCTTC
d_gene: TRBD2; abundance: once; len: 16; j_gene: TRBJ2-5; v_gene: TRBV9; CDR3aa: CASSPSVAGAQETQYF; CDR3nt: TGTGCCAGCAGCCCAAGCGTAGCGGGGGCCCAAGAGACCCAGTACTTC
d_gene: NA; abundance: once; len: 13; j_gene: TRBJ1-3; v_gene: TRBV7-2; CDR3aa: CASSLDRTYTIYF; CDR3nt: TGTGCCAGCAGCCTGGACAGAACCTACACCATATATTTT
d_gene: NA; abundance: NA; len: 14; j_gene: TRBJ1-4; v_gene: TRBV5-1; CDR3aa: CASSPGLTNEKLFF; CDR3nt: TGCGCCAGCAGCCCGGGACTGACTAATGAAAAACTGTTTTTT
d_gene: NA; abundance: NA; len: 19; j_gene: TRBJ1-5; v_gene: TRBV7-2; CDR3aa: CASSYDPLQDASPYQPQHF; CDR3nt: TGTGCCAGCAGCTACGATCCCCTACAGGACGCCTCACCTTATCAGCCCCAGCATTTT
d_gene: NA; abundance: NA; len: 18; j_gene: TRBJ1-2; v_gene: TRBV7-9; CDR3aa: CASSFYLRTARYNYGYTF; CDR3nt: TGTGCCAGCAGCTTCTACCTCCGGACAGCCAGATACAACTATGGCTACACCTTC
d_gene: NA; abundance: NA; len: 14; j_gene: TRBJ2-7; v_gene: TRBV29-1; CDR3aa: CSAAPAVDPYEQYF; CDR3nt: TGCAGCGCCGCCCCAGCGGTGGACCCCTACGAGCAGTACTTC
d_gene: TRBD1; abundance: NA; len: 15; j_gene: TRBJ1-1; v_gene: TRBV4-1; CDR3aa: CASRNPGQGAVEAFF; CDR3nt: TGCGCCAGCCGAAATCCGGGACAGGGGGCCGTAGAGGCTTTCTTT
d_gene: NA; abundance: NA; len: 15; j_gene: TRBJ2-7; v_gene: TRBV4-1; CDR3aa: CASSFRVNGAYEQYF; CDR3nt: TGCGCCAGCAGCTTCAGGGTTAATGGGGCCTACGAGCAGTACTTC
d_gene: NA; abundance: NA; len: 15; j_gene: TRBJ2-2; v_gene: TRBV5-1; CDR3aa: CASSLEGTRTGELFF; CDR3nt: TGCGCCAGCAGCTTGGAAGGGACTCGGACCGGGGAGCTGTTTTTT
d_gene: NA; abundance: NA; len: 14; j_gene: TRBJ1-4; v_gene: TRBV19; CDR3aa: CASTDRGVGEKLFF; CDR3nt: TGTGCCAGCACTGACCGGGGTGTTGGCGAAAAACTGTTTTTT
d_gene: NA; abundance: NA; len: 15; j_gene: TRBJ1-6; v_gene: TRBV11-2; CDR3aa: CASSFPGGLNSPLHF; CDR3nt: TGTGCCAGCAGCTTTCCCGGCGGACTCAATTCACCCCTCCACTTT
d_gene: NA; abundance: NA; len: 14; j_gene: TRBJ2-3; v_gene: TRBV29-1; CDR3aa: CSVLGYPHTDTQYF; CDR3nt: TGCAGCGTCCTGGGCTATCCCCACACAGATACGCAGTATTTT
d_gene: NA; abundance: NA; len: 13; j_gene: TRBJ1-1; v_gene: TRBV14; CDR3aa: CAISRARGTEAFF; CDR3nt: TGTGCCATCAGTCGGGCCAGGGGCACTGAAGCTTTCTTT
d_gene: TRBD1; abundance: NA; len: 13; j_gene: TRBJ1-1; v_gene: TRBV19; CDR3aa: CASSADRAAEAFF; CDR3nt: TGTGCCAGTAGTGCAGACAGGGCAGCTGAAGCTTTCTTT
d_gene: NA; abundance: NA; len: 13; j_gene: TRBJ2-3; v_gene: TRBV6-1; CDR3aa: CASSEVALNPRSF; CDR3nt: TGTGCCAGCAGTGAAGTAGCCCTCAATCCTAGGTCGTTT
d_gene: TRBD1; abundance: NA; len: 13; j_gene: TRBJ1-5; v_gene: TRBV30; CDR3aa: CASDGQGYGPQHF; CDR3nt: TGTGCCTCAGACGGACAGGGCTATGGGCCCCAGCATTTT
d_gene: NA; abundance: NA; len: 15; j_gene: TRBJ2-7; v_gene: TRBV4-2; CDR3aa: CASSQEQGVYYEQYF; CDR3nt: TGTGCCAGCAGCCAAGAACAGGGCGTTTACTACGAGCAGTACTTC
d_gene: TRBD2; abundance: few; len: 15; j_gene: TRBJ2-2; v_gene: TRBV7-2; CDR3aa: CASSFGLAGAGELFF; CDR3nt: TGTGCCAGCAGCTTCGGACTAGCGGGAGCCGGGGAGCTGTTTTTT